The 10 T cell receptor beta chains below come from one sample, sequenced in a study of blood T cell repertoires in COVID-19. Sequenced by immunoSEQ multiplex PCR; TCRdb stores in-frame clones only, minus some. Among about 18,000 clones listed, around 88% were seen once. Material for sequencing was PBMCs or T cells enriched from blood (not recorded which). The receptors here all came from a woman in her 30s who had recovered from COVID-19.

V usage is TRBV6-5 and J usage is TRBJ1-2; TRBD1 matches at 9 bases. V was clipped by 6 bases and J by 6 bases; unmatched bases: 5. This CDR3 region has 13 residues. Germline V lookup: CDR1 MNHEY, CDR2 SVGAGI. The DNA of the CDR3 is TGTGCCAGCAGAAGGGGACAGGGAGATGGCTACACCTTC. Its protein is CASRRGQGDGYTF.

The chain carries TRBV19 and TRBJ2-7; TRBD2 might be the D (6 bases). The CDR3 has 12 residues. Germline loops: CDR1 LNHDA, CDR2 SQIVND (reference sequence). CDR3 loop: CGGGAAVYEQYF. In nucleotides, the CDR3 is TGTGGCGGAGGGGCCGCCGTCTACGAGCAGTACTTC.

The V call is TRBV7-9, the J call TRBJ1-6; 7 bases agree with TRBD1. CDR1 is SEHNR, CDR2 FQNEAQ, per germline (reference sequence). The CDR3 length is 14 residues. V dropped 5 bases and J dropped 5; count of bases not matched to a gene: 3. Written as DNA, the CDR3 is TGTGCCAGCAGCCCCGGGACAGATAATTCACCCCTCCACTTT. The encoded protein is CASSPGTDNSPLHF. The full variable domain, completed using reference TRBV7-9 and TRBJ1-6, is DTGVSQNPRHKITKRGQNVTFRCDPISEHNRLYWYRQTLGQGPEFLTYFQNEAQLEKSRLLSDRFSAERPKGSFSTLEIQRTEQGDSAMYLCASSPGTDNSPLHFGNGTRLTVT.

The chain uses TRBV7-2 and TRBJ1-1; the D is unclear. Per the germline V gene, CDR1 is SGHTA and CDR2 is FQGNSA. The CDR3 is 14 residues long. The V end lost 1 base, the J end lost 6 bases, and 12 bases lay between the germline ends. CDR3 nucleotides: TGTGCCAGCAGCTTAGGATCAAAAAGCGCTGAAGCTTTCTTT. It yields the protein CASSLGSKSAEAFF.

The chain is built from TRBV9 and TRBJ1-3; D might be TRBD1 (6 bases). Germline assignment: CDR1 SGDLS and CDR2 YYNGEE. The CDR3 loop spans 18 amino acids. Trimming cost V 3 bases and J 0 bases, with 19 bases left between them. This CDR3 reads CASSGGGRAPLSGNTIYF. CDR3 DNA: TGTGCCAGCAGCGGAGGGGGTAGGGCCCCACTCTCTGGAAACACCATATATTTT. Combining the CDR3 with reference TRBV9 and TRBJ1-3 gives the whole variable domain DSGVTQTPKHLITATGQRVTLRCSPRSGDLSVYWYQQSLDQGLQFLIQYYNGEERAKGNILERFSAQQFPDLHSELNLSSLELGDSALYFCASSGGGRAPLSGNTIYFGEGSWLTVV.

CDR3 loop: CASSELGGTGNTIYF. DNA of the CDR3: TGTGCCAGCAGTGAATTGGGGGGGACTGGAAACACCATATATTTT. The V gene is TRBV25-1, the J gene TRBJ1-3, with D tentatively TRBD1 (5 bases). Germline lookup yields CDR1 MGHDK and CDR2 SYGVNS. The CDR3 is made up of 15 amino acids. V was cut by 1 base and J by 2 bases, with 9 bases left in between.

This chain uses TRBV25-1 with TRBJ1-1; D remains ambiguous. The CDR3 runs to 11 residues. The germline V gene encodes CDR1 MGHDK and CDR2 SYGVNS. V lost 4 bases and J lost 4, with 4 bases in between. The CDR3 nucleotides read TGTGCCAGCAGTGGTATCACTGAAGCTTTCTTT. This sequence encodes CASSGITEAFF.

This rearrangement joins TRBV24-1 to TRBJ2-7, with a possible D match to TRBD2 (6 bases). V lost 5 bases, J lost 0 bases, and 19 bases lay in between. This CDR3 region has 17 residues. Germline CDR1 KGHDR, CDR2 SFDVKD. The CDR3 bases are TGTGCCACCAGTGCGGCGGACGCCGGGGGTTTCTCCTACGAGCAGTACTTC. This sequence encodes CATSAADAGGFSYEQYF.

This clone was recorded only once. The chain is built from TRBV6-4 and TRBJ2-2; 9 nucleotides match TRBD2. The germline gives CDR1 MRHNA, CDR2 SNTAGT. The CDR3 totals 14 residues. V gave up 3 bases and J gave up 4 bases; unmatched junction bases: 0. The CDR3 DNA sequence: TGTGCCAGCAGTGAAGCGGGGGGCACCGGGGAGCTGTTTTTT. It yields the protein CASSEAGGTGELFF.

The chain recombines TRBV18 with TRBJ2-7; 10 bases are a match to TRBD1. Germline CDR1 and CDR2: KGHSH and LQKENI. This CDR3 spans 15 amino acids. Trimming cost V 4 bases and J 3 bases; bases outside gene matches: 6. The CDR3 reads CASSQLGQGIYEQYF. In DNA, the CDR3 is TGTGCCAGCTCACAACTGGGACAGGGGATCTACGAGCAGTACTTC. Full variable domain (outside the CDR3, taken from reference TRBV18 and TRBJ2-7): NAGVMQNPRHLVRRRGQEARLRCSPMKGHSHVYWYRQLPEEGLKFMVYLQKENIIDESGMPKERFSAEFPKEGPSILRIQQVVRGDSAAYFCASSQLGQGIYEQYFGPGTRLTVT.